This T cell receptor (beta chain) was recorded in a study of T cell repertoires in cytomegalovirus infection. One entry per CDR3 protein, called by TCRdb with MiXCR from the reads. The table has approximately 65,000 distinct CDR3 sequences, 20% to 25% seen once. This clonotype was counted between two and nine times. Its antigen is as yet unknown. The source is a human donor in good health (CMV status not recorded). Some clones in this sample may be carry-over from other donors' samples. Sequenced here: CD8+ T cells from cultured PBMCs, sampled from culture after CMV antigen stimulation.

The CDR3 protein is CASNFGSGTEAFF. CDR3 in DNA: TGTGCCAGCAATTTCGGATCCGGTACTGAAGCTTTCTTT. This rearrangement joins TRBV12-3 or TRBV12-4 to TRBJ1-1; unclear D gene. The CDR3 is 13 residues long. V was shortened by 7 bases and J by 5 bases, with 14 bases between the two germline ends.